This T cell receptor beta chain was documented in a study of blood T cell repertoires in COVID-19. Sequencing used immunoSEQ multiplex PCR; TCRdb keeps in-frame clones, though not all of them. The sample consists of fewer than 350,000 clones, about 91% of them appearing once. The sequence was obtained from a woman between 40 and 50 years old who had recovered from COVID-19. Sequencing was performed on PBMCs or T cells enriched from blood (not recorded which).

CDR3 coding DNA: TGTGCCAGCAGCATCGTCGAGGGAGCTTTCTTT. It specifies CASSIVEGAFF. The chain uses TRBV12-3 or TRBV12-4 and TRBJ1-1; no firm D call. The V gene lost 6 bases and the J gene lost 10 bases, with 12 bases spanning the gap. The CDR3 contains 11 residues.